The rows below give T cell receptor beta chains drawn from one sample of a study of blood T cell repertoires in COVID-19. This table comes from immunoSEQ multiplex PCR, and its TCRdb copy is limited to in-frame clones, with some not included. The sample yields about 120,000 clones, roughly nine tenths seen once. The material sequenced was peripheral blood. These receptors all come from a human donor in a cohort sampled during active COVID-19. The CDR3 runs from the conserved cysteine through the conserved F or W. A D gene is named only where the DNA matches it firmly. Where a row states a size, it is once, few, many or the class of an expanded clone; other rows omit it.

j_call d_call v_call clone_size cdr3_nt cdr3_aa
TRBJ1-6 TRBD1 TRBV7-3 - TGTGCCAGCAGCCGAGACAGGGGTGGAAATAATTCACCCCTCCACTTT CASSRDRGGNNSPLHF
TRBJ2-7 - TRBV12-3/TRBV12-4 - TGTGCCAGCAGTTTAAGGAGAGGGTACGAGCAGTACTTC CASSLRRGYEQYF
TRBJ1-1 - TRBV6-4 - TGTGCCAGCAGCACACAGGAGAACACTGAAGCTTTCTTT CASSTQENTEAFF
TRBJ2-1 - TRBV7-9 - TGTGCCAGCAGCTTCACAGGAGACTCCTACAATGAGCAGTTCTTC CASSFTGDSYNEQFF
TRBJ1-3 TRBD1 TRBV29-1 - TGCAGCGTTGCAGAGGGACAGACTGGAAACACCATATATTTT CSVAEGQTGNTIYF
TRBJ1-1 - TRBV25-1 - TGTGCCAGCAGCCCCATGGGGCGGAACACTGAAGCTTTCTTT CASSPMGRNTEAFF
TRBJ1-1 - TRBV27 - TGTGCCAGCATCGGGACACTTGGCACTGAAGCTTTCTTT CASIGTLGTEAFF
TRBJ2-7 TRBD1 TRBV25-1 - TGTGCCAGCAGTTTCGAGACAGGGGGCTACGAGCAGTACTTC CASSFETGGYEQYF
TRBJ1-4 TRBD1 TRBV10-2 - TGCGCCAGCAGCCCCGGGACAGGGACTAGTGAAAAACTGTTTTTT CASSPGTGTSEKLFF
TRBJ2-4 - TRBV29-1 - TGCAGCGTTGTAGGGAGCGGACTAGCCAAAAACATTCAGTACTTC CSVVGSGLAKNIQYF
TRBJ1-4 - TRBV30 - TGTGCCTGGTCGAGAGGGGGTGCAACTAATGAAAAACTGTTTTTT CAWSRGGATNEKLFF
TRBJ2-1 - TRBV5-6 - TGTGCCAGCAGGGGGGGACAGACCTACAATGAGCAGTTCTTC CASRGGQTYNEQFF
TRBJ2-3 TRBD2 TRBV18 - TGTGCCAGCTCACGACCGGGACTAGGTACAGATACGCAGTATTTT CASSRPGLGTDTQYF
TRBJ2-7 TRBD1 TRBV5-1 - TGCGCCAGCAGCGCGGGGACAGGGATGGGCGAGCAGTACTTC CASSAGTGMGEQYF
TRBJ2-2 TRBD2 TRBV28 - TGTGCCAGCACGGTGCTAGCGGGACCCGGGGAGCTGTTTTTT CASTVLAGPGELFF
TRBJ1-6 TRBD1 TRBV5-6 once TGTGCCAGCAGCCCGGGGACAGGGAGCGGATCACCCCTCCACTTT CASSPGTGSGSPLHF
TRBJ2-7 - TRBV20-1 - TGCAGTGCTAGTTCCCTCCACGGCTGGGCCTTAGGCGAGCAGTACTTC CSASSLHGWALGEQYF
TRBJ1-5 - TRBV30 - TGTGCCTGGAGTTCAGGACTGGAACAGCCCCAGCATTTT CAWSSGLEQPQHF
TRBJ2-2 - TRBV3-1/TRBV3-2 - TGTGCCAGCAGCCAACCGCAGAGGACCGGGGAGCTGTTTTTT CASSQPQRTGELFF
TRBJ2-7 - TRBV5-6 - TGTGCCAGCAGCTTGGCCTCGGGATACCCGCTCTCCTACGAGCAGTACTTC CASSLASGYPLSYEQYF
TRBJ1-1 TRBD1 TRBV18 - TGTGCCAGCTCACCACGACTACAGGGGAGTGACACTGAAGCTTTCTTT CASSPRLQGSDTEAFF
TRBJ1-5 - TRBV7-8 many TGTGCCAGCAGCACACAGGGACTATATAGCAATCAGCCCCAGCATTTT CASSTQGLYSNQPQHF
TRBJ1-5 TRBD1 TRBV30 - TGTGCCTGGAGTCCATCAGGGGGCGGTCAGCCCCAGCATTTT CAWSPSGGGQPQHF
TRBJ1-2 - TRBV7-9 - TGTGCCAGCAGCTCAGGACAGTCGGGCTACACCTTC CASSSGQSGYTF
TRBJ1-6 - TRBV5-6 - TGTGCCAGCAGTAAGCGACGGGGAAATTCACCCCTCCACTTT CASSKRRGNSPLHF
TRBJ1-2 TRBD1 TRBV9 - TGTGCCAGCAGCGCAGAAAAACCCGGGACAGGTCTAGGGTATGGCTACACCTTC CASSAEKPGTGLGYGYTF
TRBJ1-4 - TRBV5-1 - TGCGCCAGCGGCCTTGGGCTTACTAATGAAAAACTGTTTTTT CASGLGLTNEKLFF
TRBJ2-2 - TRBV3-1/TRBV3-2 - TGTGCCAGCAGCCAGTGGGACATTACCGGGGAGCTGTTTTTT CASSQWDITGELFF
TRBJ1-1 - TRBV7-9 - TGTGCCAGCAGCTTAGACAGGAGGAACACTGAAGCTTTCTTT CASSLDRRNTEAFF
TRBJ1-1 TRBD1 TRBV2 once TGTGCCAGCAGTGACGAGGGGGCAGGTACTGAAGCTTTCTTT CASSDEGAGTEAFF
TRBJ2-7 TRBD1 TRBV2 - TGTGCCAGCAGACGACAGGGGGCTACATTAGAGCAGTACTTC CASRRQGATLEQYF
TRBJ2-4 - TRBV6-5 - TGTGCCAGCACCCTTAGGAGGGGCGGTGGCATTCAGTACTTC CASTLRRGGGIQYF
TRBJ1-2 - TRBV29-1 - TGCAGCGTTGAGTATCGGCAGGGGCAAGGCTACACCTTC CSVEYRQGQGYTF
TRBJ2-2 TRBD2 TRBV28 - TGTGCCGGCGGGGAAGCGGGGCCGAACACCGGGGAGCTGTTTTTT CAGGEAGPNTGELFF
TRBJ1-2 TRBD1 TRBV6-5 - TGTGCCAGCAGACAGGGGGGCTACTATGGCTACACCTTC CASRQGGYYGYTF
TRBJ2-1 TRBD2 TRBV5-1 - TGCGCCAGCAGCTTGGTGGGACTAGCTAGGAGGCCGCATGAGCAGTTCTTC CASSLVGLARRPHEQFF
TRBJ2-1 TRBD1 TRBV29-1 once TGCAGCGTCGCCGGGAAGACAGGGGGATCGTACAATGAGCAGTTCTTC CSVAGKTGGSYNEQFF
TRBJ2-3 TRBD2 TRBV19 - TGTGCCAGTAGCCGCGGGGGGCCTAGCACAGATACGCAGTATTTT CASSRGGPSTDTQYF
TRBJ2-3 - TRBV30 - TGTGCCTGGAGTCCTCTCTCGGGCACAGATACGCAGTATTTT CAWSPLSGTDTQYF
TRBJ1-5 TRBD1 TRBV11-2 - TGTGCCAGCAGCTTAGGGGGGACAGGGGGCCAGCCCCAGCATTTT CASSLGGTGGQPQHF
TRBJ2-2 TRBD2 TRBV27 - TGTGCCAGCAGGGGTTCTAGGGCGGGAGCCGGGGAGCTGTTTTTT CASRGSRAGAGELFF
TRBJ2-2 - TRBV6-5 - TGTGCCAGCATTCCCCTGAACACCGGGGAGCTGTTTTTT CASIPLNTGELFF
TRBJ2-6 - TRBV27 - TGTGCCAGCAGTCCAACAGGTACCGTTGGGGCCAACGTCCTGACTTTC CASSPTGTVGANVLTF
TRBJ2-1 - TRBV30 once TGTGCCGGCCGGGGCTCCTACAATGAGCAGTTCTTC CAGRGSYNEQFF
TRBJ1-6 - TRBV30 - TGTGCCTGGAGAGGCGGACTAAATTCACCCCTCCACTTT CAWRGGLNSPLHF
TRBJ2-7 - TRBV3-1/TRBV3-2 - TGTGCCAGCAGCCAAGAGAGTGAGCAGTACTTC CASSQESEQYF
TRBJ2-1 TRBD1 TRBV6-5 - TGTGCCAGCAGTTCAACGGGACAGAGCTACAATGAGCAGTTCTTC CASSSTGQSYNEQFF
TRBJ2-2 - TRBV7-3 few TGTGCCAGCAGCCTACAGGGTCTAGACGGGGAGCTGTTTTTT CASSLQGLDGELFF
TRBJ2-3 TRBD1 TRBV2 - TGTGCCAGCAGTGAAGGATGGGACAGCCGCACAGATACGCAGTATTTT CASSEGWDSRTDTQYF
TRBJ2-3 - TRBV5-1 - TGCGCCAGCAGCTTGGACAGGCCCACAGATACGCAGTATTTT CASSLDRPTDTQYF